The rows below give T cell receptor beta chains drawn from one sample of a study of technical replicates of blood from several donors. TCRdb's copy holds only in-frame clones and misses some; the assay was immunoSEQ multiplex PCR. The profile shows under 100,000 clones, around 85% of them singletons. The sequencing input was PBMCs. The source of these receptors is a human donor in good health. Some clones in this sample may be carry-over from other donors' samples. The CDR3 runs from the conserved cysteine through the conserved F or W. D genes are given only for firm matches. Clone size appears in some rows only: once, few, many, or a class for an expanded clone.

d_call	clone_size	v_call	j_call	cdr3_aa	cdr3_nt
TRBD2	-	TRBV6-6	TRBJ2-7	CASSYVSSGSEQYF	TGTGCCAGCAGTTACGTGTCTAGCGGGAGCGAGCAGTACTTC
-	-	TRBV10-3	TRBJ1-1	CAIAYRGTEAFF	TGTGCAATCGCGTATAGGGGCACTGAAGCTTTCTTT
TRBD1	-	TRBV30	TRBJ1-2	CAWSRQGYGYTF	TGTGCCTGGAGTCGACAGGGATATGGCTACACCTTC
-	-	TRBV7-2	TRBJ2-7	CASSPSSESYEQYF	TGTGCCAGCAGCCCCTCCTCAGAATCCTACGAGCAGTACTTC
-	-	TRBV13	TRBJ1-1	CASSTRGGVTEAFF	TGTGCCAGCAGCACCAGGGGCGGCGTCACTGAAGCTTTCTTT
-	-	TRBV12-2	TRBJ2-1	CASRLVGGRPYNEQFF	TGTGCAAGTCGCTTAGTTGGAGGGAGACCCTACAATGAGCAGTTCTTC
-	few	TRBV6-1	TRBJ1-1	CASSDQAREAFF	TGTGCCAGCAGCGATCAGGCACGTGAAGCTTTCTTT
TRBD1	-	TRBV19	TRBJ1-5	CASSRTSRGASDYSNQPQHF	TGTGCCAGTAGTAGAACCTCCAGGGGGGCGTCCGACTATAGCAATCAGCCCCAGCATTTT
-	-	TRBV7-3	TRBJ1-1	CASSFQQNTEAFF	TGTGCCAGCAGCTTTCAACAGAACACTGAAGCTTTCTTT
-	-	TRBV5-1	TRBJ2-7	CASSLVGTDYYEQYF	TGCGCCAGCAGCTTGGTAGGGACTGACTACTACGAGCAGTACTTC
TRBD2	-	TRBV6-1	TRBJ2-3	CASSALSGSADTQYF	TGTGCCAGCAGTGCCTTAAGCGGGAGCGCAGATACGCAGTATTTT
-	once	TRBV18	TRBJ1-2	CASSPAGTNYGYTF	TGTGCCAGCTCACCCGCCGGGACTAACTATGGCTACACCTTC
TRBD2	-	TRBV6-4	TRBJ2-3	CASSDSASGILDTQYF	TGTGCCAGCAGTGACTCGGCTAGCGGGATTTTAGATACGCAGTATTTT
-	-	TRBV27	TRBJ2-1	CASSSVGTRRYEQFF	TGTGCCAGCAGCTCGGTCGGGACAAGGAGGTATGAGCAGTTCTTC
-	-	TRBV13	TRBJ2-4	CASSINGVGGKNIQYF	TGTGCCAGCAGCATTAACGGCGTCGGGGGCAAAAACATTCAGTACTTC
TRBD2	-	TRBV5-4	TRBJ2-7	CASSLTSGNDEQYF	TGTGCCAGCAGCTTGACTAGCGGGAACGACGAGCAGTACTTC
-	few	TRBV4-3	TRBJ2-3	CASSRVALSTDTQYF	TGCGCCAGCAGCCGGGTAGCGCTAAGCACAGATACGCAGTATTTT
-	-	TRBV7-9	TRBJ1-4	CASSLSDTLNEKLFF	TGTGCCAGCAGCTTGTCCGACACTTTAAATGAAAAACTGTTTTTT
-	-	TRBV5-6	TRBJ1-1	CASSLVANTEAFF	TGTGCCAGCAGCTTGGTAGCGAACACTGAAGCTTTCTTT
TRBD2	-	TRBV6-5	TRBJ2-7	CASSYSVGGAYEQYF	TGTGCCAGCAGTTACTCGGTCGGGGGGGCCTACGAGCAGTACTTC
TRBD2	-	TRBV6-5	TRBJ2-2	CASTPGLVNGELFF	TGTGCCAGCACCCCGGGACTAGTTAACGGGGAGCTGTTTTTT
-	-	TRBV7-2	TRBJ1-5	CASSLDGGPQPQHF	TGTGCCAGCAGCTTAGACGGGGGACCCCAGCCCCAGCATTTT
-	once	TRBV7-2	TRBJ2-4	CASSLDRLIAKNIQYF	TGTGCCAGCAGCTTAGACCGACTCATAGCCAAAAACATTCAGTACTTC
TRBD2	-	TRBV4-3	TRBJ2-2	CASSQDSSGDIGGELFF	TGCGCCAGCAGCCAAGATTCTAGCGGGGACATAGGCGGGGAGCTGTTTTTT
-	once	TRBV12-5	TRBJ2-7	CASGSSGSLNEQYF	TGTGCTAGTGGATCCAGCGGGTCTCTAAACGAGCAGTACTTC
-	-	TRBV13	TRBJ1-2	CASSQKSIVGYTF	TGTGCCAGCAGCCAAAAATCTATCGTTGGCTACACCTTC
TRBD1	-	TRBV6-1	TRBJ1-2	CAAPGTASFYGYTF	TGTGCCGCCCCAGGGACAGCTTCTTTCTATGGCTACACCTTC
TRBD2	-	TRBV7-2	TRBJ2-5	CASSKWTSSGETQYF	TGTGCCAGCAGCAAATGGACTAGCTCCGGGGAGACCCAGTACTTC
-	-	TRBV7-9	TRBJ1-4	CASSLSGTATNEKLFF	TGTGCCAGCAGCTTATCAGGCACCGCAACTAATGAAAAACTGTTTTTT
TRBD2	-	TRBV7-9	TRBJ2-3	CASSFLAGGRDTQYF	TGTGCCAGCAGCTTTTTAGCGGGGGGAAGAGATACGCAGTATTTT
-	once	TRBV30	TRBJ2-1	CAWSVKDSSYNEQFF	TGTGCCTGGAGTGTAAAGGACTCTTCCTACAATGAGCAGTTCTTC
-	-	TRBV7-6	TRBJ2-2	CASSPIGGYSGELFF	TGTGCCAGCAGCCCCATCGGGGGATATAGCGGGGAGCTGTTTTTT
TRBD1	-	TRBV27	TRBJ1-2	CASSHKSTGTGSNYGYTF	TGTGCCAGCAGTCACAAATCCACCGGGACAGGGTCTAACTATGGCTACACCTTC
TRBD2	-	TRBV10-1	TRBJ2-7	CASSPPSREGCHEQYF	TGCGCCAGCAGTCCACCCTCCCGGGAGGGCTGCCACGAGCAGTACTTC
TRBD2	-	TRBV4-1	TRBJ2-3	CASSQDTQLAGGQGTQYF	TGCGCCAGCAGCCAAGATACCCAACTAGCGGGGGGGCAGGGAACGCAGTATTTT
-	-	TRBV5-8	TRBJ1-5	CASSRGRVGGSNQPQHF	TGTGCCAGCAGCCGCGGTAGGGTTGGGGGGAGCAATCAGCCCCAGCATTTT
-	-	TRBV7-6	TRBJ1-1	CASSLDLQGPFAFF	TGTGCCAGCAGCTTAGATTTACAGGGACCGTTCGCTTTCTTT
TRBD1	-	TRBV2	TRBJ1-6	CASRGDRGDNSPLHF	TGTGCCAGCAGGGGAGACAGGGGAGATAATTCACCCCTCCACTTT
TRBD2	once	TRBV7-6	TRBJ2-7	CASSPMGLAGVYHEQYF	TGCGCCAGCAGCCCAATGGGACTAGCGGGAGTGTACCACGAGCAGTACTTC
TRBD1	-	TRBV5-1	TRBJ2-7	CASRILQGAYEQYF	TGCGCCAGCAGGATCCTACAGGGGGCCTACGAGCAGTACTTC
-	-	TRBV4-2	TRBJ1-2	CASSQDLGTPYGYTF	TGTGCCAGCAGCCAAGATTTAGGGACACCTTATGGCTACACCTTC
-	-	TRBV2	TRBJ2-7	CASRPRSYEQYF	TGTGCCAGCAGACCGAGATCCTACGAGCAGTACTTC
-	few	TRBV6-4	TRBJ1-5	CASGSPQPQHF	TGTGCCAGCGGTAGCCCTCAGCCCCAGCATTTT
TRBD1	-	TRBV7-6	TRBJ1-2	CASSPGQGYGYTF	TGTGCCAGCAGCCCGGGACAGGGCTATGGCTACACCTTC
TRBD2	-	TRBV7-2	TRBJ2-2	CASSSPWPAGGLTGELFF	TGTGCCAGCAGCTCCCCGTGGCCCGCGGGGGGGCTCACCGGGGAGCTGTTTTTT
TRBD1	-	TRBV9	TRBJ2-5	CASSVATGKETQYF	TGTGCCAGCAGCGTAGCGACAGGGAAAGAGACCCAGTACTTC
-	-	TRBV7-3	TRBJ2-1	CASSLIATGGSDEQFF	TGTGCCAGCAGCTTAATTGCGACGGGGGGCAGCGATGAGCAGTTCTTC